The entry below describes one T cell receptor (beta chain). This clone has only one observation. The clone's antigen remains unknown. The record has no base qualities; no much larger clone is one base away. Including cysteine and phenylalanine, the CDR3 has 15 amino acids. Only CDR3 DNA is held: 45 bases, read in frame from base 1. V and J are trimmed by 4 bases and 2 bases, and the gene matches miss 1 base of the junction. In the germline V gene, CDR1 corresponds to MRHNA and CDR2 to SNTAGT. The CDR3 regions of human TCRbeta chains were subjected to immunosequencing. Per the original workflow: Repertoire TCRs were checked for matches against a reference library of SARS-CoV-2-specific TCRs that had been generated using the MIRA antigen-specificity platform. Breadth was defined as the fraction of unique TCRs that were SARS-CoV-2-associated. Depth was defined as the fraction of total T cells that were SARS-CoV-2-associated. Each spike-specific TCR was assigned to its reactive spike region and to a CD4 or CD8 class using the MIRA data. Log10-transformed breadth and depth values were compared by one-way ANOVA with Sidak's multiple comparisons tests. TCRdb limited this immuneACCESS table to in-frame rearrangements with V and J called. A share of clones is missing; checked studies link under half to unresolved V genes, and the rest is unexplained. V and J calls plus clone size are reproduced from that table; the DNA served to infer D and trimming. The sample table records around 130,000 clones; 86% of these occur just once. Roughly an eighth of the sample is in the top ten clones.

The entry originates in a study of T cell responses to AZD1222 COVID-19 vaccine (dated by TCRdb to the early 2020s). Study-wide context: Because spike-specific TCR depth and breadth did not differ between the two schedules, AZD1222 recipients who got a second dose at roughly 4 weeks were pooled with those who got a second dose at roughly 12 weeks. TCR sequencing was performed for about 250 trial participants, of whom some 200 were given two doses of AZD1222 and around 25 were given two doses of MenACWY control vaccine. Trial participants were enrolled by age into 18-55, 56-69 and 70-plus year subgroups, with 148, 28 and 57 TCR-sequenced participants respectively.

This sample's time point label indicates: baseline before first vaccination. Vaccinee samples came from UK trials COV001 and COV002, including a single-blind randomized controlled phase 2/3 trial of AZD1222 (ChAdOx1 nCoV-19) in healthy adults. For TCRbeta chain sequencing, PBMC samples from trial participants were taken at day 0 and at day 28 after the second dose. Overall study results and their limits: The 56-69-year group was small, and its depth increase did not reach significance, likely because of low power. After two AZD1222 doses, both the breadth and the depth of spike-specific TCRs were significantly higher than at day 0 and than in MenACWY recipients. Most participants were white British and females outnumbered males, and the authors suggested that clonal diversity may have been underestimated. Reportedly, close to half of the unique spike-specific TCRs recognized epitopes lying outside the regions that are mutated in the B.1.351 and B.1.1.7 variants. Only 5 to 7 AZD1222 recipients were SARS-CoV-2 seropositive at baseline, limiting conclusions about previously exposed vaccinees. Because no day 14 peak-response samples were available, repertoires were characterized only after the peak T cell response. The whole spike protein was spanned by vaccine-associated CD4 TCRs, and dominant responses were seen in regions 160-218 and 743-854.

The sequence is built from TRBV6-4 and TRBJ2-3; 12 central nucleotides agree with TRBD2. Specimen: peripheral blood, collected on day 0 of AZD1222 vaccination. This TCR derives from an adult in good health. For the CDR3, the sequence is CASSASGGATDTQYF. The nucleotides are TGTGCCAGCAGTGCTAGCGGGGGGGCCACAGATACGCAGTATTTT.